A single sample gave rise to the 3 T cell receptor beta chains below, sequenced in a study of CD8 T cells in Susac syndrome. RNA amounts of roughly 0.45 to 1 ug underwent reverse transcription with random hexamers. One entry per CDR3 protein, called by TCRdb with MiXCR from the immunoSEQ multiplex PCR reads. The table has a few hundred thousand distinct CDR3 sequences, over 90% seen once. Sequenced sample: CD4+ T cells from PBMCs. The receptors come from a human donor with Susac syndrome.

This rearrangement joins TRBV11-2 to TRBJ1-6; no clear D. The V gene lost 4 bases and the J gene lost 7 bases, with 8 bases spanning the gap. CDR1 is SGHAT, CDR2 FQNNGV, per germline. The CDR3 length is 13 residues. CDR3 bases: TGTGCCAGCAGCTCTCAGATAAATTCACCCCTCCACTTT. Its translation is CASSSQINSPLHF.

The chain uses TRBV2 and TRBJ2-1; D is ambiguous. The V end was cut by 8 bases, the J end by 9 bases, with 11 bases between. This CDR3 is built from 11 residues. Germline V gene sequence: CDR1 SNHLY, CDR2 FYNNEI. The chain's CDR3 is CASARTTEQFF. The CDR3 nucleotides are TGTGCCAGCGCTCGGACGACTGAGCAGTTCTTC. The complete variable domain, with remaining parts taken from reference TRBV2 and TRBJ2-1, reads EPEVTQTPSHQVTQMGQEVILRCVPISNHLYFYWYRQILGQKVEFLVSFYNNEISEKSEIFDDQFSVERPDGSNFTLKIRSTKLEDSAMYFCASARTTEQFFGPGTRLTVL.

The V call is TRBV20-1, the J call TRBJ1-4; 7 bases agree with TRBD1. V trimming: 2 bases; J trimming: 8 bases; junction bases outside the gene matches: 8. This CDR3 has 14 amino acids. CDR1 and CDR2 (germline): DFQATT, SNEGSKA (reference sequence). In DNA, the CDR3 is TGCAGTGCTAGATCGGGACAGCGGAAAGAAAAACTGTTTTTT. It codes for CSARSGQRKEKLFF.